This T cell receptor (beta chain) is from a study of intratumoral heterogeneity in liver cancer. Whole-study results and caveats: Region b showed significantly fewer unique T-cell clonal expansions than region a. Overall T cell clonality did not differ significantly between tumor regions. Regional tumor-infiltrating lymphocyte burden differences seen by RNA-seq were reportedly confirmed using TCR sequencing.

CDR1 and CDR2 (germline): SGHNT, YYREEE (reference sequence). The CDR3 is 13 residues long. V lost 4 bases, J lost 4 bases, and 11 bases lay in between. The protocol was immunoSEQ multiplex PCR, while the TCRdb copy is restricted to in-frame clones and leaves out a portion. The sample carries 6,000 to 8,500 clones, about three fifths recorded once. Comments on this clone: Its antigen is still unknown.

Multiple geographically separated regions of the hepatocellular carcinoma nodule were sampled separately. Early-stage hepatocellular carcinoma patients were treatment-naïve prior to resection. The specimen comprised tumor tissue, sampled before any cancer treatment. The rearrangement links TRBV5-4 to TRBJ1-2; D unclear. The sequence derives from a man between 65 and 85 years old with hepatocellular carcinoma. The CDR3 nucleotides are TGTGCCAGCAGCCTCCCAGGTCCCTATGGCTACACCTTC. This encodes CASSLPGPYGYTF. Supplemented by reference TRBV5-4 and TRBJ1-2, the full variable domain reads ETGVTQSPTHLIKTRGQQVTLRCSSQSGHNTVSWYQQALGQGPQFIFQYYREEENGRGNFPPRFSGLQFPNYSSELNVNALELDDSALYLCASSLPGPYGYTFGSGTRLTVV.